This is a list of T cell receptor beta chains from one sample in a study of human T cells and chemical hapten exposure. TCRdb reprocessed the RACE reads via MiXCR and lists one record per CDR3 protein. The sample records about 380,000 distinct CDR3 sequences, 5.1% being singletons. Material: whole blood, obtained in connection with sensitization to the hapten diphenylcyclopropenone (DPC). The receptors stem from a woman aged 45 to 65 with alopecia areata. Some clones in this sample may be carry-over from other donors' samples. Both conserved end residues are part of each CDR3. Each record gives: V gene, clone size, CDR3 protein. A clone size is listed for some rows: how often the clone was seen (once, few, many), or a class if it is expanded.

>TRBV9|few
CASSGRDSGDTIYF
>TRBV14|few
CASSARGTQYF
>TRBV4-1|.
CASSSDAEQFF
>TRBV28|few
CATRYPNTEAFF
>TRBV7-6|many
CASSEPGRQQFF
>TRBV12-3/TRBV12-4|few
CASRSLLGENEQFF
>TRBV5-1|.
CASSGASSYEQYF
>TRBV4-2|few
CASSQVTETTDTQYF
>TRBV5-5|many
CASSLSTASTDTQYF
>TRBV12-3/TRBV12-4|many
CASSRTSGSRNEQFF
>TRBV3-1|few
CASSTTGVSPLHF
>TRBV28|many
CASSSQGSGSGYEQYF
>TRBV12-3/TRBV12-4|many
CASSLAGVSETQYF
>TRBV6-6|many
CASRPDPSADTQYF
>TRBV29-1|many
CSVNRDTEAFF
>TRBV7-2|few
CASSRLSGTSFPHEQYF
>TRBV20-1|many
CSARAGYGYTF
>TRBV11-2|.
CASSLDHRLRGPNYEQYF
>TRBV5-4|.
CASSLGLTSGINEQFF
>TRBV6-1|.
CASSGNGLSTDTQYF
>TRBV14|.
CASSQDQGSGANVLTF
>TRBV5-1|few
CASSDRGAGPGETQYF
>TRBV18|.
CASSPLPPGNHGYTF
>TRBV10-3|many
CAISVEPGANVLTF
>TRBV5-6|many
CASSSKPGAAFF
>TRBV6-5|many
CASSYGDRDLETQYF
>TRBV9|few
CASSHPPAGAINEQFF
>TRBV29-1|few
CSVEGALEGGSSYEQYF
>TRBV10-1|many
CASNSPRTSQYEQYF
>TRBV9|many
CASSVFPGGVYEQYF
>TRBV3-1|many
CASSQFTGEAFF
>TRBV4-2|few
CASSQAGPGSYEQYF
>TRBV6-5|many
CASSWGVNQPQHF
>TRBV13|many
CASSLRLEADTQYF
>TRBV24-1|.
CATSDAGTGGQYF
>TRBV4-1|few
CASSLRGRSLNTEAFF
>TRBV24-1|few
CATSDLLSAKETDTQYF
>TRBV27|many
CASKWTANTGELFF
>TRBV5-1|.
CASSLESRRGGYF
>TRBV12-3/TRBV12-4|few
CASRDRAMNTEAFF
>TRBV2|few
CASSDGQFTDTQYF
>TRBV5-1|many
CASSLDRYNEQFF
>TRBV28|.
CASTRAGRYEQYF
>TRBV5-1|many
CASRPGLAGVDEQFF